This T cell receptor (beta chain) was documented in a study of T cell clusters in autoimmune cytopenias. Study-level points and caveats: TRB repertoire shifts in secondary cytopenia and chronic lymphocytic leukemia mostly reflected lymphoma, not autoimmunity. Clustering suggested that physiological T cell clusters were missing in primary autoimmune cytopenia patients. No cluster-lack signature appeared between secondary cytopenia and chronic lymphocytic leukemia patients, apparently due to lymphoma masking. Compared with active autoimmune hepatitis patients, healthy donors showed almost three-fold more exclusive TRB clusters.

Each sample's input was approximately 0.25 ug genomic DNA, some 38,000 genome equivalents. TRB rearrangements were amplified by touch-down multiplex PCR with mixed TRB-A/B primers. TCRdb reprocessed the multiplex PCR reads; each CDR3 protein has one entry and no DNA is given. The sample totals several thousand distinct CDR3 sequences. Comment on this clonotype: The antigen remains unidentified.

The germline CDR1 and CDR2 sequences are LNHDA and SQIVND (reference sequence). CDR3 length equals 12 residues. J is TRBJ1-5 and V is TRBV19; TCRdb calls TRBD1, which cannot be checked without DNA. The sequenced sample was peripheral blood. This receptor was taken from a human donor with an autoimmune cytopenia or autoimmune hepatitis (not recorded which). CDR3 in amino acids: CASTRGVQPQHF.